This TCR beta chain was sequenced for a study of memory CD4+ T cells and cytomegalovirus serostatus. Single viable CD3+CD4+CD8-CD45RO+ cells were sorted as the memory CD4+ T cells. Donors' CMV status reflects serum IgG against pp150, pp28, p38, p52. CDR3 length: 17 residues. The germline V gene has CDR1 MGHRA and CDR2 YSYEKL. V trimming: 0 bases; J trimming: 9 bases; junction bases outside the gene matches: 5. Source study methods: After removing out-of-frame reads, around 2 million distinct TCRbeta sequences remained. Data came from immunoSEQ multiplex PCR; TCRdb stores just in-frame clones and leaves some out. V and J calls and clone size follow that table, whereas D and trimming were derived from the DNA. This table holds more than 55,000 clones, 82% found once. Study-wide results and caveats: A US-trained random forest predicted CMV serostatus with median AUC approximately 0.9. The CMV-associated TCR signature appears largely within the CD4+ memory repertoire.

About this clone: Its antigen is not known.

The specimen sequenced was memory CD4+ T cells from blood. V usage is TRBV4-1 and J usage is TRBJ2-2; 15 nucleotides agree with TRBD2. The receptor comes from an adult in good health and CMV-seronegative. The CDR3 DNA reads TGCGCCAGCAGCCAAGATCTAGGGACTAGCGGGAGGAGGGAGCTGTTTTTT. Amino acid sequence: CASSQDLGTSGRRELFF.